This T cell receptor (beta chain) was observed in a study of blood T cell repertoires in COVID-19. The wider study: Sites in the United States, Italy and Spain provided acute and convalescent COVID-19 samples. The analysed material was cDNA or gDNA that came from T cells, B-cell-depleted T cells, or PBMCs.

Per the original data handling: Estimation of nucleated cell counts was performed using reference gene primer amplification. The assay was immunoSEQ multiplex PCR, and TCRdb's table has in-frame clones only and misses some. V, J and clone size derive from that table, while D and trimming were established from the DNA sequence. The repertoire has 200,000 to 250,000 clones, around 80% of them found once; the top ten carry 5.1%. Sequencing was carried out using peripheral blood. The TCR comes from a woman aged 60-75 years who had recovered from COVID-19.

CDR3 bases: TGTGCCAGCAGCCCGCTAGCGGGGAGCTCCTACAATGAGCAGTTCTTC. Translation gives CASSPLAGSSYNEQFF. The chain joins TRBV9 to TRBJ2-1; the match to TRBD2 covers 9 bases. V lost 4 bases and J lost 0; bases outside the gene matches: 5. The germline V gene has CDR1 SGDLS and CDR2 YYNGEE. The CDR3 extends over 16 amino acids.